The 23 T cell receptor beta chains below come from one sample, sequenced in a study of cytomegalovirus exposure and HLA in healthy donors. The primer mix had 60 Vbeta and 13 Jbeta primers. Clones were read by immunoSEQ multiplex PCR, and TCRdb kept only the in-frame ones, dropping some. Of some 140,000 clones in the sample, around 85% were seen once. Sample: PBMCs. The receptors were gathered from a woman aged 50 to 60 in good health and CMV-seropositive.

The CDR3 loop is CAWSPGPYEQYF. CDR3 in DNA: TGTGCCTGGAGCCCGGGTCCCTACGAGCAGTACTTC. V usage is TRBV30 and J usage is TRBJ2-7; D is ambiguous. Between the trimmed V and J ends, which lost 3 bases and 2 bases, there was a span of 8 bases. The CDR3 sequence is 12 residues long. The germline CDR1 and CDR2 sequences are GTSNPN and SVGIG (reference sequence).

This clone was picked up one time. The chain carries TRBV5-1 and TRBJ2-3; 14 nucleotides line up with TRBD2. Germline V gives CDR1 SGHRS, CDR2 YFSETQ. The CDR3 extends over 19 amino acids. V dropped 4 bases and J dropped 1; count of bases not matched to a gene: 11. This CDR3 reads CASSHGLAGGRGGTDTQYF. The CDR3 region has the DNA TGCGCCAGCAGCCACGGACTAGCGGGGGGCCGAGGTGGCACAGATACGCAGTATTTT.

The DNA of the CDR3 is TGTGCCAGCAGGGGACAGGGAAGCACAGATACGCAGTATTTT. This gives the protein CASRGQGSTDTQYF. The rearrangement joins TRBV6-1 to TRBJ2-3; TRBD1 aligns across 9 bases. The CDR3 covers 14 residues. Germline V gene data show CDR1 as MNHNS and CDR2 as SASEGT. V shed 6 bases, J shed 0 bases, and the junction held 1 base outside the gene matches.

The CDR3 DNA reads TGTGCCAGCAAGTTAGGACAGTGGAACAATGAGCAGTTCTTC. This sequence encodes CASKLGQWNNEQFF. V is TRBV6-5 and J is TRBJ2-1; perhaps TRBD1 as D (6 bases). The length of the CDR3 is 14 residues. Germline V gene sequence: CDR1 MNHEY, CDR2 SVGAGI. V was pared by 7 bases and J by 5 bases, with 15 bases between.

The chain employs TRBV5-6 and TRBJ2-2, with TRBD1 matching over 10 bases. Germline V gives CDR1 SGHDT, CDR2 YYEEEE. The CDR3 covers 16 residues. V lost 4 bases, J lost 6 bases, and 9 bases stayed unmatched. The CDR3: CASSRGTGALSGELFF. DNA for the CDR3: TGTGCCAGCAGCCGAGGGACAGGGGCTTTATCCGGGGAGCTGTTTTTT.

This clone was observed a few times. The chain uses TRBV4-3 and TRBJ2-7; 8 nucleotides align to TRBD1. Germline trimming cut 0 bases from V and 6 bases from J; bases unmatched to any gene: 7. The CDR3 sequence is 15 residues long. The germline gives CDR1 LGHNA, CDR2 YSLEER. The CDR3 nucleotides are TGCGCCAGCAGCCAAGAATTGGACAGGGTTTCCGAGCAGTACTTC. Its translation: CASSQELDRVSEQYF.

This clone was seen only a few times. The J gene is TRBJ2-2, the V gene TRBV15; D unresolved. Germline lookup yields CDR1 LNHNV and CDR2 YYDKDF (reference sequence). Trimming took 0 bases from V and 7 from J, leaving 6 bases between them. The length of the CDR3 is 13 residues. The CDR3 DNA is TGTGCCACCAGCAGAGATCGGGTCGGGGAGCTGTTTTTT. As protein: CATSRDRVGELFF.

This clone was recorded a few times. CDR3: CASSPPGQGWAVVEKLFF. CDR3 nucleotides: TGTGCCAGCAGTCCCCCGGGACAGGGGTGGGCGGTGGTTGAAAAACTGTTTTTT. The rearrangement uses TRBV28 and TRBJ1-4; 10 nucleotides line up with TRBD1. In germline, CDR1 is MDHEN, CDR2 SYDVKM. The CDR3 is 18 amino acids. V gave up 5 bases and J gave up 7 bases; unmatched junction bases: 16.

This chain connects TRBV6-5 to TRBJ1-6, with 7 bases that match TRBD1. V gave up 6 bases and J gave up 10 bases; unmatched junction bases: 9. Germline CDR1 and CDR2: MNHEY and SVGAGI. The CDR3 has 14 amino acids. The CDR3 DNA reads as TGTGCCAGCAGACCAGGGGGGCCCGCCTCACCCCTCCACTTT. This gives the protein CASRPGGPASPLHF.

The sample holds a few counts of this clone. The V gene is TRBV7-2, the J gene TRBJ2-3, with 7 bases fitting TRBD2. Unmatched junction bases numbered 4, after V lost 0 bases and J lost 1 base. Germline CDR1 SGHTA, CDR2 FQGNSA. The CDR3 has 16 amino acids. The CDR3 region is CASSLAPGLGTDTQYF. The CDR3 DNA reads as TGTGCCAGCAGCTTAGCGCCCGGACTAGGCACAGATACGCAGTATTTT.

This chain links TRBV7-8 with TRBJ2-7; TRBD2 is a possible D gene (5 bases). V gave up 3 bases and J gave up 4 bases, with 16 bases separating them. CDR1 is SGHVS, CDR2 FQNEAQ, per germline. CDR3 length: 15 amino acids. The CDR3 protein is CASSLAAGLGYEQYF. CDR3 in DNA: TGTGCCAGCAGCTTGGCCGCGGGCCTTGGATACGAGCAGTACTTC.

CDR3 DNA sequence: TGCGCCAGCAGCTTGGCCTCGGGACAGGGGGACACTGAAGCTTTCTTT. Amino acids: CASSLASGQGDTEAFF. V gene TRBV5-1 combines with J gene TRBJ1-1; 11 bases fit TRBD1. CDR3 length: 16 amino acids. Germline trimming cut 0 bases from V and 3 bases from J; bases unmatched to any gene: 4. CDR1 and CDR2 from the germline V gene are SGHRS and YFSETQ.

V is TRBV5-4 and J is TRBJ1-1; D remains unclear. CDR3 length: 17 residues. The ends were cut back, 3 bases at V and 5 bases at J, with 23 bases in the middle. CDR1 and CDR2 from the germline V gene are SGHNT and YYREEE (reference sequence). The CDR3 is CASSSLDGEGMETEAFF. The CDR3, as DNA: TGTGCCAGCAGCTCCCTCGACGGGGAAGGAATGGAAACTGAAGCTTTCTTT.

The chain is built from TRBV6-1 and TRBJ2-7; D is ambiguous. Germline assignment: CDR1 MNHNS and CDR2 SASEGT. Trimming shortened V by 6 bases and J by 0 bases, and 12 bases separated the two germline ends. The CDR3 sequence is 14 residues long. CDR3: CASSTGYSSYEQYF. CDR3 coding DNA: TGTGCCAGCAGCACGGGTTATAGCTCCTACGAGCAGTACTTC.

The chain carries TRBV6-5 and TRBJ2-1; 13 bases agree with TRBD2. Germline values: CDR1 MNHEY, CDR2 SVGAGI. The V gene end was trimmed by 7 bases and the J gene end by 5 bases; junction bases not matched to a gene: 5. This CDR3 spans 15 amino acids. DNA of the CDR3: TGTGCCAGCAACAGACTAGCGGGGGGTAACAATGAGCAGTTCTTC. Protein: CASNRLAGGNNEQFF.

This chain connects TRBV7-6 to TRBJ2-2, with D possibly matching TRBD2 (6 bases). The CDR3 totals 15 residues. The germline V and J ends were trimmed by 4 bases and 3 bases, with 12 bases remaining between them. Germline-derived CDR1 and CDR2 are SGHVS and FNYEAQ. CDR3 sequence (DNA): TGTGCCAGCAGCTCGGGGGTGAGGGACACCGGGGAGCTGTTTTTT. This gives the protein CASSSGVRDTGELFF.

The chain has TRBV29-1 and TRBJ2-4; the D gene is possibly TRBD1 (5 bases). Germline lookup yields CDR1 SQVTM and CDR2 ANQGSEA. V shed 7 bases and J shed 0 bases, with 19 bases lying between them. The CDR3 totals 16 residues. CDR3 nucleotide sequence: TGCAGCGACAAACAGGTCCCGACTTTAGCCAAAAACATTCAGTACTTC. It translates to CSDKQVPTLAKNIQYF.

The rearrangement uses TRBV30 and TRBJ1-2; D is ambiguous. This CDR3 region has 14 residues. The V gene's germline CDR1 is GTSNPN and CDR2 SVGIG (reference sequence). V gave up 3 bases and J gave up 6 bases, with 17 bases separating them. The CDR3 DNA sequence: TGTGCCTGGAGCATGTCGGGTCAGACTCATGGCTACACCTTC. It is translated as CAWSMSGQTHGYTF.

This chain connects TRBV11-2 to TRBJ1-4, with D maybe TRBD1 (5 bases). Trimming took off 5 bases at V and 6 bases at J, with 16 bases between the two ends. The CDR3 covers 15 residues. CDR1 is SGHAT, CDR2 FQNNGV, per germline. In nucleotides, the CDR3 is TGTGCCAGCAGCCCTCAGGGAGGGTGGGATGAAAAACTGTTTTTT. Amino acid sequence: CASSPQGGWDEKLFF.

This chain joins TRBV18 and TRBJ1-6, with 7 bases lining up with TRBD1. This CDR3 region has 16 residues. V trimming: 4 bases; J trimming: 1 base; junction bases outside the gene matches: 4. CDR1 KGHSH and CDR2 LQKENI come from the germline V gene. In DNA form, the CDR3 reads TGTGCCAGCTCACTAGGGGGCGCGTCCTATAATTCACCCCTCCACTTT. This encodes CASSLGGASYNSPLHF.

The chain combines TRBV6-1 with TRBJ1-2; no firm D call. Germline values: CDR1 MNHNS, CDR2 SASEGT. The CDR3 sequence is 15 residues long. V was trimmed by 1 base and J by 1 base, leaving 10 bases between them. CDR3 sequence (DNA): TGTGCCAGCAGTGAAGTGGCGGGAATTAACTATGGCTACACCTTC. This gives the protein CASSEVAGINYGYTF.

This clone has more than one count but fewer than ten. Other DNA sequences from this sample encode an identical CDR3 as well. The V gene is TRBV30, the J gene TRBJ1-4; D gene unclear. In germline, CDR1 is GTSNPN, CDR2 SVGIG (reference sequence). Trimming stripped 2 bases from V and 0 bases from J, with 10 bases between. This CDR3 spans 15 amino acids. The CDR3 nucleotides read TGTGCCTGGAGTAGGTCAGGCGCAACTAATGAAAAACTGTTTTTT. It yields the protein CAWSRSGATNEKLFF.

This chain links TRBV6-6 with TRBJ1-2; 9 positions match TRBD1. Germline V gene data show CDR1 as MNHNY and CDR2 as SVGAGI (reference sequence). The CDR3 totals 11 residues. The V segment lost 9 bases and the J segment 8 bases; nucleotides outside the gene matches: 4. The CDR3 protein is CASGQGKGYTF. In DNA form, the CDR3 reads TGTGCCAGTGGACAGGGGAAAGGCTACACCTTC.